Sequencing of this TCR beta chain was carried out in a study of PD-1 blockade in classical Hodgkin lymphoma. In the study overall: Nivolumab dosing for patients was 3 mg/kg, administered intravenously every 2 weeks.

The protocol was immunoSEQ multiplex PCR, while the TCRdb copy is restricted to in-frame clones and leaves out a portion. This sample carries about 31,000 clones, 65% to 85% of them seen once, and the ten largest clones take about a sixth. The CDR3 totals 13 residues. Trimming took off 1 base at V and 4 bases at J, with 8 bases between the two ends. The germline gives CDR1 MGHRA, CDR2 YSYEKL. The time point here: cycle 4 day 1 (C4D1), after six to seven weeks of nivolumab. Brentuximab vedotin exposure varied, and every patient relapsed after autologous stem cell transplantation. The material was peripheral blood mononuclear cells (PBMCs), obtained before the fourth cycle of nivolumab. This receptor was identified in a human donor with classical Hodgkin lymphoma. The V call is TRBV4-1, the J call TRBJ2-7, with D perhaps given as TRBD1 or TRBD2 (5 bases each). CDR3 loop: CASSQGDGYEQYV. CDR3 coding DNA: TGCGCCAGCAGCCAAGGGGACGGGTACGAGCAGTACGTC.